This section outlines one TCR beta chain sequence together with its context. Using immunoSEQ multiplex PCR, the repertoire was profiled, and TCRdb retains in-frame clones only, with some absent. Among about 22,000 clones, nearly 90% were seen once, and the ten largest hold about a quarter. These data originate in a study of blood T cell repertoires in COVID-19. Across the study: Collection of acute and convalescent COVID-19 samples took place in the United States, Italy and Spain.

This clonotype was obtained from a human donor with active COVID-19. The donor label of this sample is uncertain. The specimen was peripheral blood.

CDR3 in DNA: TGTGCCACCAGTGATTCTTGGACAGCCTCCTACAATGAGCAGTTCTTC. This gives the protein CATSDSWTASYNEQFF. The chain carries TRBV24-1 and TRBJ2-1; tentatively, D is TRBD1 (6 bases). The CDR3 loop spans 16 amino acids. V was shortened by 2 bases and J by 0 bases, with 10 bases between the two germline ends. CDR1 KGHDR and CDR2 SFDVKD come from the germline V gene.